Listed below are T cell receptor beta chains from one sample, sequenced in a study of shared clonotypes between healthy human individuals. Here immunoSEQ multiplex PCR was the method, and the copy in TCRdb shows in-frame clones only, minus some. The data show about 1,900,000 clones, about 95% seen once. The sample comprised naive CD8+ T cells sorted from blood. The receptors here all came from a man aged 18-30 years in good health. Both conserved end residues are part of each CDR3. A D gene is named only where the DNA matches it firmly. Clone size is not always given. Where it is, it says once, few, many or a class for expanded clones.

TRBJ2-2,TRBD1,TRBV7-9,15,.,TGTGCCAGCAGCCTACCGGGACAGTACACCGGGGAGCTGTTTTTT,CASSLPGQYTGELFF
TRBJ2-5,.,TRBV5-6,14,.,TGTGCCAGCAGCTGGCCCCTGGACCTAGAGACCCAGTACTTC,CASSWPLDLETQYF
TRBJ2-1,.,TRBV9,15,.,TGTGCCAGCAGCGTAGAGTCCTGGACCGACAATGAGCAGTTCTTC,CASSVESWTDNEQFF
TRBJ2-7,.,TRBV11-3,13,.,TGTGCCAGCAGCCCAGGGCCTCTTGGGGAGCAGTACTTC,CASSPGPLGEQYF
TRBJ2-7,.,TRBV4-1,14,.,TGCGCCAGCAGCCAGCTGATGGGCTCCTACGAGCAGTACTTC,CASSQLMGSYEQYF
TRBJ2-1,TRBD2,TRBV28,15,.,TGTGCCAGCAGTCCACTAGCGACATCCTACAATGAGCAGTTCTTC,CASSPLATSYNEQFF
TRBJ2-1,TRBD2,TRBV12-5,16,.,TGTGCTAGTGGACCGCCAACCGGGGGGGCGGGAAATGAGCAGTTCTTC,CASGPPTGGAGNEQFF
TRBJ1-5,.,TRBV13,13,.,TGTGCCAGCAGCCCCGGACGGTTTCCGCCCCAGCATTTT,CASSPGRFPPQHF
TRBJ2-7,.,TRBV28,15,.,TGTGCCAGCAGTTTCCAGACGGACGGGGCCTACGAGCAGTACTTC,CASSFQTDGAYEQYF
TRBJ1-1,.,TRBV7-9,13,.,TGTGCCAGCAGCTTAGGAGTGTTCGTTGAAGCTTTCTTT,CASSLGVFVEAFF
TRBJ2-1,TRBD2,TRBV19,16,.,TGTGCCAGTAGTCTATGGACTAGCGGGGGGTCGAATGAGCAGTTCTTC,CASSLWTSGGSNEQFF
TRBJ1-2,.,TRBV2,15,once,TGTGCCAGCAGTGAAAATAGCGACAAGAACTATGGCTACACCTTC,CASSENSDKNYGYTF
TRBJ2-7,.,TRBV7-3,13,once,TGTGCCAGCAGCCCGGACAGTTCCTACGAGCAGTACTTC,CASSPDSSYEQYF
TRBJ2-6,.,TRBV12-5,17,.,TGTGCTAGTGGTAAGGGACATTTTTTCTCTGGGGCCAACGTCCTGACTTTC,CASGKGHFFSGANVLTF
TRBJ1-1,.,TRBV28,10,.,TGTGCCAGCAGTACAGGGGAAGCTTTCTTT,CASSTGEAFF
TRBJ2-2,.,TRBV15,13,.,TGTGCCACCAGCCAAACAACCACCGGGGAGCTGTTTTTT,CATSQTTTGELFF
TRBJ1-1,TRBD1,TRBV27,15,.,TGTGCCAGCAGTTCCCCGGGACAGGTGAACACTGAAGCTTTCTTT,CASSSPGQVNTEAFF
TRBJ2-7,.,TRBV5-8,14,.,TGTGCCAGCAGCCTTGGGGACCCCCTCTACGAGCAGTACTTC,CASSLGDPLYEQYF
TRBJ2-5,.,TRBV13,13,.,TGTGCCAGCAGCTTAGGCATCGCGGAGACCCAGTACTTC,CASSLGIAETQYF
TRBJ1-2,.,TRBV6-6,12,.,TGTGCCAGCAGGGAGGAGAGCTATGGCTACACCTTC,CASREESYGYTF
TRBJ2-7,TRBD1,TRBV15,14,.,TGTGCCACCAGCAGAGAATTAGCAGGGGGCGAGCAGTACTTC,CATSRELAGGEQYF
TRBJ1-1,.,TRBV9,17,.,TGTGCCAGCAGCGTAGGATCCCTCCCCGCCGGCGGGGCCGAAGCTTTCTTT,CASSVGSLPAGGAEAFF
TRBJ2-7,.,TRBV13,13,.,TGTGCCAGCAGCCCACCAGAATCCTACGAGCAGTACTTC,CASSPPESYEQYF
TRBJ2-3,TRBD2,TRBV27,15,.,TGTGCCAGCAGTGTCACGGGGGGGCTCCCAGATACGCAGTATTTT,CASSVTGGLPDTQYF
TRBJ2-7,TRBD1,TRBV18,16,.,TGTGCCAGCTCACCACTTAAGGGGACAGGTGAATACGAGCAGTACTTC,CASSPLKGTGEYEQYF
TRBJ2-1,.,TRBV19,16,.,TGTGCCAGTAGCTTAGTCGGACAGAGTACCTACAATGAGCAGTTCTTC,CASSLVGQSTYNEQFF
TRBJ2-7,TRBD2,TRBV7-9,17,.,TGTGCCAGCAGCTTAAGGACTAGCGGGAGCTCCACCTACGAGCAGTACTTC,CASSLRTSGSSTYEQYF
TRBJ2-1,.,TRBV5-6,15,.,TGTGCCAGCAGCATAGGAGGGAGCTCCTACAATGAGCAGTTCTTC,CASSIGGSSYNEQFF
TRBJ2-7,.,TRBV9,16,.,TGTGCCAGCAGCGCCTCATTTGGGGAGACTAGATACGAGCAGTACTTC,CASSASFGETRYEQYF
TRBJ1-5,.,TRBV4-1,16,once,TGCGCCAGCAGCCAAGGGATGGGGCTGAGCAATCAGCCCCAGCATTTT,CASSQGMGLSNQPQHF
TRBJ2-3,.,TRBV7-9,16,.,TGTGCCAGCAGCCCGACCCTGGAGGGACCCACAGATACGCAGTATTTT,CASSPTLEGPTDTQYF
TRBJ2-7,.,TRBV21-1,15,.,TGTGCCAGCACCCCGGGACAGGGCCTTTCCTACGAGCAGTACTTC,CASTPGQGLSYEQYF
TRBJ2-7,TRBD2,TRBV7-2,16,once,TGTGCCAGCAGCTTACCCGGACTAGCGGGAGGGTACGAGCAGTACTTC,CASSLPGLAGGYEQYF
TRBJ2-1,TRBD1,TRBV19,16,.,TGTGCCAGTAGTCCTCAAGGCACAGGGGTATACAATGAGCAGTTCTTC,CASSPQGTGVYNEQFF
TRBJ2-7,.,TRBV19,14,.,TGTGCCAGTAGTGTGGGCGAGGCACCCTACGAGCAGTACTTC,CASSVGEAPYEQYF
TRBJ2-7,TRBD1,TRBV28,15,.,TGTGCCAGCAGTTCCGGGACAGGGGTCTCCTACGAGCAGTACTTC,CASSSGTGVSYEQYF
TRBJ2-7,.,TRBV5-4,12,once,TGTGCCAGCAGTTGGGGACCCTACGAGCAGTACTTC,CASSWGPYEQYF
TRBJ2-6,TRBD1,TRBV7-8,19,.,TGTGCCAGCAGCTCCGGGCCGGCAGGGGGCGAGTCTGGGGCCAACGTCCTGACTTTC,CASSSGPAGGESGANVLTF
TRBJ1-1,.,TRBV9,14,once,TGTGCCAGCAGCGTAGCAGGCCTCTCCGGGGAAGCTTTCTTT,CASSVAGLSGEAFF
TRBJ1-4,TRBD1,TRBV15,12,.,TGTGCCACCAGACAGGGGGGTGAAAAACTGTTTTTT,CATRQGGEKLFF
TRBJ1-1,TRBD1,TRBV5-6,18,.,TGTGCCAGCAGCTTAGTAGGGACAGTGCGTAAGCCCCACTCTGAAGCTTTCTTT,CASSLVGTVRKPHSEAFF
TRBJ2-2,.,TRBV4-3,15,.,TGCGCCAGCAGCCAACTAGCAGACGGCACCGGGGAGCTGTTTTTT,CASSQLADGTGELFF
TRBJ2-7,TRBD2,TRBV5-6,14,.,TGTGCCAGCAGCTCAACCGGGACTAGCTACGAGCAGTACTTC,CASSSTGTSYEQYF